The present T cell receptor (beta chain) was sequenced within a study of blood T cell repertoires in COVID-19. Study information: The United States, Italy and Spain supplied acute and convalescent COVID-19 samples. Nucleic acid was either cDNA or gDNA, and it came from T cells, B-cell-depleted T cells, or PBMCs.

As originally analysed: It was from reference gene primer amplification that nucleated cell counts were estimated. Generated by immunoSEQ multiplex PCR, the TCRdb table keeps only in-frame clones and is missing some. The DNA gave D and trimming, while V, J and clone size come from that table. The data show around 100,000 clones, 91% seen once. This receptor was obtained from a man between 45 and 60 years old with active COVID-19. Sequenced material: peripheral blood.

The CDR3, as DNA: TGTGCCAGCAGCCTAAACACAGCAACTAATGAAAAACTGTTTTTT. It translates to CASSLNTATNEKLFF. The J gene is TRBJ1-4, the V gene TRBV5-5; no firm D call. Germline V gene sequence: CDR1 SGHKS, CDR2 YYEKEE (reference sequence). This CDR3 is 15 amino acids long. Trimming left V 4 bases short and J 0 bases short, with 10 bases between.